Listed below are T cell receptor beta chains from one sample, sequenced in a study of Tregs in tolerant kidney transplant recipients. The protocol was immunoSEQ multiplex PCR, while the TCRdb copy is restricted to in-frame clones and leaves out a portion. The sample contains around 74,000 clones, roughly 98% of which appear only once. The specimen was CD4+ T cells from blood, collected before the transplant. The source is a human donor who received a combined kidney and bone marrow transplant. Each CDR3 is given with its conserved first and last residue. A D gene is named only where the DNA matches it firmly. A clone size is listed for some rows: how often the clone was seen (once, few, many), or a class if it is expanded.

V	size	D	J	CDR3	DNA
TRBV29-1	NA	TRBD1	TRBJ1-5	CSPLDRSSNQPQHF	TGCAGCCCGCTGGACAGGTCTAGCAATCAGCCCCAGCATTTT
TRBV11-2	NA	NA	TRBJ2-7	CASSLLPTRIYEQYF	TGTGCCAGCAGCTTACTCCCGACTAGAATCTACGAGCAGTACTTC
TRBV9	NA	NA	TRBJ2-1	CASSVFDRGANEQFF	TGTGCCAGCAGCGTATTCGACCGCGGGGCAAATGAGCAGTTCTTC
TRBV19	NA	NA	TRBJ1-1	CASSRAQLRMNTEAFF	TGTGCCAGTAGTAGGGCGCAGCTTCGTATGAACACTGAAGCTTTCTTT
TRBV7-9	NA	NA	TRBJ2-2	CDSPNRGSNTGELFF	TGTGACAGCCCCAATCGGGGGTCGAACACCGGGGAGCTGTTTTTT
TRBV5-1	few	TRBD1	TRBJ2-4	CASSFQGQGAHREYF	TGCGCCAGCAGCTTCCAGGGACAGGGGGCCCACCGTGAGTACTTC
TRBV21-1	NA	NA	TRBJ1-2	CASSKEVSGGGYGYTF	TGTGCCAGCAGCAAAGAGGTCTCAGGGGGTGGGTATGGCTACACCTTC
TRBV18	NA	TRBD1	TRBJ2-3	CASSFTGTGTDTQYF	TGTGCCAGCTCATTTACCGGGACAGGGACAGATACGCAGTATTTT
TRBV29-1	NA	NA	TRBJ2-3	CSVGFSTF	TGCAGCGTTGGTTTTTCTACCTTT
TRBV28	once	NA	TRBJ1-4	CASRSGYEKLFF	TGTGCCAGCAGGTCAGGGTATGAAAAACTGTTTTTT
TRBV4-3	NA	NA	TRBJ1-4	CASSQDPQGVGGAYEKLFF	TGCGCCAGCAGCCAAGATCCCCAGGGTGTCGGGGGGGCTTACGAAAAACTGTTTTTT
TRBV30	NA	TRBD1	TRBJ2-5	CAWSGDRVVQETQYF	TGTGCCTGGAGTGGGGACAGGGTTGTCCAAGAGACCCAGTACTTC
TRBV7-9	NA	NA	TRBJ1-1	CASTKGDRSVTEAFF	TGTGCCAGCACCAAGGGAGACAGGAGCGTCACTGAAGCTTTCTTT
TRBV27	NA	NA	TRBJ1-3	CASRRRAGNTIYF	TGTGCCAGCAGACGGAGGGCTGGAAACACCATATATTTT
TRBV11-2	NA	NA	TRBJ1-4	CASSPNRDEKLFF	TGTGCCAGCAGCCCCAACAGGGATGAAAAACTGTTTTTT
TRBV10-3	NA	TRBD1	TRBJ2-3	CAIWTGGVDTQYF	TGTGCCATCTGGACAGGGGGAGTAGATACGCAGTATTTT
TRBV2	NA	NA	TRBJ1-1	CASSLRVSGSEAFF	TGTGCCAGCAGCCTCAGGGTGTCCGGATCCGAAGCTTTCTTT
TRBV5-1	NA	TRBD2	TRBJ2-7	CASRRLAGAEYEQYF	TGCGCCAGCAGGCGATTAGCGGGAGCTGAATACGAGCAGTACTTC
TRBV12-5	NA	NA	TRBJ1-3	CASGLARGLGNTIYF	TGTGCTAGTGGTTTGGCAAGGGGGTTGGGAAACACCATATATTTT
TRBV29-1	NA	NA	TRBJ1-2	CSVVENYGYTF	TGCAGCGTTGTTGAGAACTATGGCTACACCTTC
TRBV7-3	NA	NA	TRBJ1-1	CASSSTSGMNTEAFF	TGTGCCAGCAGCTCCACTAGTGGGATGAACACTGAAGCTTTCTTT
TRBV30	NA	NA	TRBJ1-2	CAWSLTTGWHEGYTF	TGTGCCTGGAGTCTAACCACAGGGTGGCATGAAGGCTACACCTTC
TRBV28	NA	NA	TRBJ2-6	CASSLLLGGGVDSGANVLTF	TGTGCCAGCAGTTTACTTCTTGGAGGCGGGGTGGACTCTGGGGCCAACGTCCTGACTTTC
TRBV30	NA	NA	TRBJ1-3	CAWREDRQNTIYF	TGTGCCTGGAGGGAAGACAGGCAGAACACCATATATTTT
TRBV25-1	NA	NA	TRBJ2-1	CASSRQGSLNEQFF	TGTGCCAGCAGTAGGCAGGGTTCCCTCAATGAGCAGTTCTTC
TRBV4-1	NA	TRBD1	TRBJ2-3	CASSQTGTGSTDTQYF	TGCGCCAGCAGCCAGACCGGGACAGGGTCTACAGATACGCAGTATTTT
TRBV30	NA	NA	TRBJ2-1	CAWSVRFPSGSYNEQFF	TGTGCCTGGAGTGTACGGTTCCCCAGCGGATCCTACAATGAGCAGTTCTTC
TRBV14	NA	TRBD1	TRBJ1-4	CASSPNRDRGNEKLFF	TGTGCCAGCAGCCCCAACCGGGACAGGGGGAATGAAAAACTGTTTTTT
TRBV23-1	NA	TRBD1	TRBJ1-5	CASGDRGVNQPQHF	TGCGCCAGCGGGGACAGGGGCGTTAATCAGCCCCAGCATTTT
TRBV7-2	NA	NA	TRBJ1-1	CASSSTGRTSTEAFF	TGTGCCAGCAGCTCAACAGGACGAACGAGCACTGAAGCTTTCTTT
TRBV7-2	NA	NA	TRBJ2-1	CASSLTGGSSYNEQFF	TGTGCCAGCAGTCTAACTGGGGGGAGCTCCTACAATGAGCAGTTCTTC
TRBV4-3	once	NA	TRBJ2-2	CASSQVFSVGTGELFF	TGCGCCAGCAGCCAAGTATTTAGCGTCGGCACCGGGGAGCTGTTTTTT
TRBV6-5	NA	NA	TRBJ2-5	CASRIEGQETQYF	TGTGCCAGCAGGATCGAGGGTCAAGAGACCCAGTACTTC
TRBV11-3	NA	NA	TRBJ2-1	CASSLDSSFVNEQFF	TGTGCCAGCAGCTTAGACAGTAGCTTCGTCAATGAGCAGTTCTTC
TRBV7-2	once	NA	TRBJ2-5	CASSSGGGGTWKETQYF	TGTGCCAGCAGCTCCGGGGGCGGGGGTACCTGGAAAGAGACCCAGTACTTC
TRBV6-1	NA	TRBD1	TRBJ1-3	CASSRQGTAGNTIYF	TGTGCCAGCAGTCGACAGGGAACGGCTGGAAACACCATATATTTT
TRBV13	NA	NA	TRBJ2-3	CASSFRDISTDTQYF	TGTGCCAGCAGCTTCCGGGACATTAGCACAGATACGCAGTATTTT
TRBV7-3	NA	NA	TRBJ2-7	CASGDLTYEQYF	TGTGCCAGTGGGGACTTAACCTACGAGCAGTACTTC
TRBV6-5	NA	NA	TRBJ2-7	CASSIYQDYEQYF	TGTGCCAGCAGCATTTACCAGGACTATGAGCAGTACTTC
TRBV18	NA	NA	TRBJ2-5	CASWRGPQETQYF	TGTGCCAGTTGGCGGGGGCCCCAAGAGACCCAGTACTTC
TRBV9	NA	TRBD1	TRBJ2-5	CASSVSGGTSGETQYF	TGTGCCAGCAGCGTATCAGGGGGAACTTCGGGGGAGACCCAGTACTTC
TRBV7-2	NA	NA	TRBJ2-5	CASSFRLGGETQYF	TGTGCCAGCAGCTTCCGACTTGGAGGCGAGACCCAGTACTTC
TRBV4-3	NA	TRBD1	TRBJ2-2	CASSQGLQGLNTGELFF	TGCGCCAGCAGCCAAGGTCTACAGGGGCTAAACACCGGGGAGCTGTTTTTT
TRBV7-6	NA	NA	TRBJ1-1	CASSPPGHMNTEAFF	TGTGCCAGCAGCCCCCCGGGACATATGAACACTGAAGCTTTCTTT
TRBV5-1	NA	NA	TRBJ2-1	CASSGTGTGVYNEQFF	TGCGCCAGCAGCGGAACCGGGACGGGGGTATACAATGAGCAGTTCTTC
TRBV10-3	NA	TRBD1	TRBJ2-2	CAISRTGGGGTGELFF	TGTGCCATCAGCAGGACAGGGGGAGGGGGCACCGGGGAGCTGTTTTTT
TRBV19	NA	NA	TRBJ1-1	CASSIGGQQNTEAFF	TGTGCCAGTAGTATAGGTGGACAGCAGAACACTGAAGCTTTCTTT
TRBV18	NA	TRBD1	TRBJ2-5	CASFAGTGVEETQYF	TGTGCCAGCTTCGCCGGGACAGGGGTTGAGGAGACCCAGTACTTC
TRBV11-2	NA	NA	TRBJ2-2	CASREGPELFF	TGTGCCAGCAGAGAGGGTCCGGAGCTGTTTTTT
TRBV5-4	NA	TRBD2	TRBJ2-7	CASSLWAGATYEQYF	TGTGCCAGCAGCTTGTGGGCGGGAGCCACCTACGAGCAGTACTTC